This T cell receptor (beta chain) is from a study of blood T cell repertoires in COVID-19. About the study: Sites across the United States, Italy and Spain contributed samples from acute and convalescent COVID-19. The cDNA or gDNA used as material had been derived from T cells, B-cell-depleted T cells, or PBMCs.

As handled by the study authors: Reference gene primer amplification gave nucleated cell count estimates. Assay used: immunoSEQ multiplex PCR; TCRdb lists only in-frame clones, some missing. V and J calls and clone size come straight from that table; D and trimming were deduced from the DNA. The repertoire holds 180,000 or so clones, with around 80% as singletons. The CDR3 is 12 residues long. Germline CDR1 reads GTSNPN; CDR2 reads SVGIG (reference sequence). V lost 4 bases, J lost 2 bases, and 8 bases lay in between. The receptor's source is a woman older than 75 with COVID-19, enrolled during active disease. Source material: peripheral blood. The V and J genes are TRBV30 and TRBJ1-2, with D perhaps TRBD1 (5 bases). CDR3 sequence (DNA): TGTGCCTGGACGGCAGGGAACTATGGCTACACCTTC. This translates into CAWTAGNYGYTF.